The 2 T cell receptor beta chains reported below all come from one sample, sequenced in a study of T cell repertoires in cytomegalovirus infection. TCRdb processed the reads anew with MiXCR; each CDR3 protein has one entry. The table records around 170,000 distinct CDR3 sequences, around 14% of them present only once. Sequenced: PBMCs. The receptors were sampled from a human donor in good health (CMV status not recorded). Some clones in this sample may be carry-over from other donors' samples.

This clonotype was found many times. The rearrangement joins TRBV7-6 to TRBJ1-4; no clear D. CDR3 length: 14 amino acids. V lost 1 base and J 4 bases, leaving 7 bases between the germline ends. The germline V gene encodes CDR1 SGHVS and CDR2 FNYEAQ. The CDR3 here is CASSLGGNNEKLFF. The CDR3 DNA reads TGTGCCAGCAGCTTAGGAGGCAATAATGAAAAACTGTTTTTT. The full variable domain, completed using reference TRBV7-6 and TRBJ1-4, is GAGVSQSPRYKVTKRGQDVALRCDPISGHVSLYWYRQALGQGPEFLTYFNYEAQQDKSGLPNDRFSAERPEGSISTLTIQRTEQRDSAMYRCASSLGGNNEKLFFGSGTQLSVL.

This clonotype was seen many times. This sequence joins TRBV7-9 and TRBJ2-7; D may be TRBD1 (6 bases). Germline CDR1 is SEHNR and CDR2 is FQNEAQ (reference sequence). This CDR3 comprises 13 residues. The germline V and J ends were trimmed by 5 bases and 4 bases, with 12 bases remaining between them. The CDR3 DNA reads as TGTGCCAGCAGCCCAGGACAGAATTACGAGCAGTACTTC. It translates to CASSPGQNYEQYF. Complete variable domain (other parts from reference TRBV7-9 and TRBJ2-7): DTGVSQNPRHKITKRGQNVTFRCDPISEHNRLYWYRQTLGQGPEFLTYFQNEAQLEKSRLLSDRFSAERPKGSFSTLEIQRTEQGDSAMYLCASSPGQNYEQYFGPGTRLTVT.